The entry below describes one T cell receptor beta chain. This clonotype was seen a handful of times. The antigen this receptor binds is unknown. No per-base quality is available; no much larger clone lies one base away. This sample stems from a study of T-cell reconstitution after alpha-beta-depleted transplantation in children (dated by TCRdb to 2016 to 2017). For the study in its entirety: T-cell immune reconstitution after TCRalphabeta/CD19-depleted allogeneic hematopoietic cell transplantation in children was quantitatively tracked in the study by means of TCR repertoire profiling.

The library was prepared using PCR. TCRdb names Illumina HiSeq 2500 as the instrument used. TCR library preparation used molecular barcoding, with unique molecular identifiers applied to normalize quantification of the TCRbeta repertoire. Using fastp at Q25 and MiXCR, TCRdb reprocessed the public reads and kept productive beta chains. Identical CDR3 proteins give one entry, which carries the most common genes and DNA. The sample table lists around 420,000 distinct CDR3 sequences, around 15% of them with a count of one. The ten largest account for around 30% of the sample. Study-wide findings and limitations: About two months after transplant, the apparently early recovery of alphabetaT-cell counts reportedly depended on just several hundred clones that had expanded rapidly and came from non-depleted graft cells. Over the following months the frequencies of hyperexpanded clones went down, and after one year T-cell counts and TCRbeta diversity were mostly credited to newly produced T cells. In some patients, the high TCRbeta diversity seen at day 60 was put down to recipient T cells and intrathymic progenitors that had survived conditioning.

The sample's treatment or condition, from its label and the paper: allogeneic hematopoietic cell transplantation with graft depleted of TCRalphabeta T cells and CD19 B cells. The transplant recipients were children given TCRalphabeta/CD19-depleted allogeneic hematopoietic cell grafts. The CDR3 runs 16 residues from the cysteine to the phenylalanine. The entry retains the CDR3 DNA only, 48 bases that are in frame from base 1. The germline V end is reduced by 0 bases and the J end by 12 bases; junction bases left unmatched: 13. The source was PBMCs, mostly from graft donor cells, collected 360 days after TCRalphabeta/CD19-depleted stem cell transplant. The chain is assembled from TRBV12-3 or TRBV12-4 and TRBJ2-1, and 8 junction bases match TRBD2. This receptor was obtained from a boy in the first two years of life who had a stem cell transplant for Wiskott-Aldrich syndrome, so the T cells may come from the graft donor. The CDR3 protein: CASSLAGGGTSYRQFF. The nucleotide sequence is TGTGCCAGCAGTTTAGCAGGCGGAGGGACTAGTTACAGGCAGTTCTTC.